The text below deals with one TCR beta chain. Its antigen is as yet unknown. These data belong to a study of blood T cells in healthy people across ages. Study outcomes and limitations: The diversity estimates, figures obtained from one million T cells, were considered underestimates. Unsorted PBMCs blocked a conclusive comparison of naive and antigen-experienced cells.

For the second PCR, which ran for roughly 7 to 11 cycles, a sample-barcoded 5' primer and a J-beta primer mix were used. Using its own MiXCR run on the 5' RACE reads, TCRdb lists one record per CDR3 protein. The sample includes more than 900,000 distinct CDR3 sequences, roughly 24% seen only once; the top ten take 0.65% to 0.75%. These same records also appear under a second study, on T cells of mothers and their children. That study adds: Samples were obtained from three healthy Caucasian mothers and their six children.

Material: blood. This clonotype originated in a girl aged 2 to 9 in good health.

CDR3: CSVVHSSPPSGRWNEQFF. Written as DNA, the CDR3 is TGCAGCGTCGTTCATTCAAGCCCGCCTAGCGGGAGATGGAATGAGCAGTTCTTC. The V and J genes are TRBV29-1 and TRBJ2-1, with 10 bases aligning to TRBD2. J gave up 7 bases and V 6 bases, and 21 bases lay outside the gene matches. The germline CDR1 and CDR2 sequences are SQVTM and ANQGSEA. CDR3 length: 18 amino acids.